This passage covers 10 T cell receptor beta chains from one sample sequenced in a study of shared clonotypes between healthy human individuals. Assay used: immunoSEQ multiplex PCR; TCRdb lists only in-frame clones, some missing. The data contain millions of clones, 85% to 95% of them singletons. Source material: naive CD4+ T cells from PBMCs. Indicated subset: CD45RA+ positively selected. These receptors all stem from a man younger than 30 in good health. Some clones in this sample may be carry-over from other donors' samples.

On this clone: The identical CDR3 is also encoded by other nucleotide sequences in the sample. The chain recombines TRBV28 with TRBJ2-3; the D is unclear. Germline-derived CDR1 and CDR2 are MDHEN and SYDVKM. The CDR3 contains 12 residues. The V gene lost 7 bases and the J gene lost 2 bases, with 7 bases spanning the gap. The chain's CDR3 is CASTTPTDTQYF. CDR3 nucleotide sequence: TGTGCCAGCACCACCCCCACAGATACGCAGTATTTT.

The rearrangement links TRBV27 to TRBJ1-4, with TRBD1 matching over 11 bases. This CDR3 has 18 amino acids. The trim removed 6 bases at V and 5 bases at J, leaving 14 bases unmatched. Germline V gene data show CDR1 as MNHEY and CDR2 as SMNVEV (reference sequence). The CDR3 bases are TGTGCCAGCAGGTCCCCCGGGACAGGGGGGTTTAGGAATGAAAAACTGTTTTTT. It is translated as CASRSPGTGGFRNEKLFF.

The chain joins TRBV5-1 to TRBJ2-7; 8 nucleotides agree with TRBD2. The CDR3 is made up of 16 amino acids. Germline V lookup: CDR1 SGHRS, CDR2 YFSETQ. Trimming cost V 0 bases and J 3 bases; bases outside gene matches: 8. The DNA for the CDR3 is TGCGCCAGCAGCTTGGCCGGGAGGGAACCCCACTACGAGCAGTACTTC. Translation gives CASSLAGREPHYEQYF.

In nucleotides, the CDR3 is TGTGCCAGTAGGGGCCCACAAGAGACCCAGTACTTC. Translated: CASRGPQETQYF. The chain recombines TRBV19 with TRBJ2-5, with D hard to call. The CDR3 extends over 12 amino acids. Germline loops: CDR1 LNHDA, CDR2 SQIVND (reference sequence). V shed 6 bases and J shed 2 bases, with 7 bases lying between them. The variable domain in full, completed from reference TRBV19 and TRBJ2-5, reads DGGITQSPKYLFRKEGQNVTLSCEQNLNHDAMYWYRQDPGQGLRLIYYSQIVNDFQKGDIAEGYSVSREKKESFPLTVTSAQKNPTAFYLCASRGPQETQYFGPGTRLLVL.

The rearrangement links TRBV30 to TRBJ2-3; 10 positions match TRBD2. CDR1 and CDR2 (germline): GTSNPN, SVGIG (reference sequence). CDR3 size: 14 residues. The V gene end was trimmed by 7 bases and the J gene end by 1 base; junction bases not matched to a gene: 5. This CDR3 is CAYTGTSGTDTQYF. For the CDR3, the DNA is TGTGCCTACACCGGGACTAGCGGCACAGATACGCAGTATTTT.

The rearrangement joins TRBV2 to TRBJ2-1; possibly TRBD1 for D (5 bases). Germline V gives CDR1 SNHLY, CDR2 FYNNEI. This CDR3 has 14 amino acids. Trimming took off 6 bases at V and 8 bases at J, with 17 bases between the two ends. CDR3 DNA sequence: TGTGCCAGCAGCAGACAGACACCTGGGTATGAGCAGTTCTTC. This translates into CASSRQTPGYEQFF.

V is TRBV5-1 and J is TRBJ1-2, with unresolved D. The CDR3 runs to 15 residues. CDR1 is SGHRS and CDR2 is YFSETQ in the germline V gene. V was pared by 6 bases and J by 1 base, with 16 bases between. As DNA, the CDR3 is TGCGCCAGCAACTCTGACCCGAGCAGTAACTATGGCTACACCTTC. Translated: CASNSDPSSNYGYTF.

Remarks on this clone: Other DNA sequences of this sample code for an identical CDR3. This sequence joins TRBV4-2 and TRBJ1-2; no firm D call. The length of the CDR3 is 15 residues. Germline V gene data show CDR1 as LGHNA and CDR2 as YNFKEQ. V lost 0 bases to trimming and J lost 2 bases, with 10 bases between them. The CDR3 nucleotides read TGTGCCAGCAGCCAAGATCTGGGAGCGAACTATGGCTACACCTTC. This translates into CASSQDLGANYGYTF.

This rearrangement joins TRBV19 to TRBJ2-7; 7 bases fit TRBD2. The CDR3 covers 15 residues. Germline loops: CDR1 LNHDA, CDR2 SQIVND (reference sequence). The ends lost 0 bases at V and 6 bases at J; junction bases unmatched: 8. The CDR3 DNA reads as TGTGCCAGTAGTATAGAGCCGGCGGGAGCGCTCGAGCAGTACTTC. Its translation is CASSIEPAGALEQYF. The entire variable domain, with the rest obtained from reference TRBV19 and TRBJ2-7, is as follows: DGGITQSPKYLFRKEGQNVTLSCEQNLNHDAMYWYRQDPGQGLRLIYYSQIVNDFQKGDIAEGYSVSREKKESFPLTVTSAQKNPTAFYLCASSIEPAGALEQYFGPGTRLTVT.

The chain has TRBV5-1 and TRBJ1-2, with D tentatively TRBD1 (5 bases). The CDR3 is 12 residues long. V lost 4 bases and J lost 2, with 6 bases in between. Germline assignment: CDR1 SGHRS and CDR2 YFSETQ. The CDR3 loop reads CASSEGNYGYTF. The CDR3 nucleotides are TGCGCCAGCAGCGAGGGGAACTATGGCTACACCTTC.